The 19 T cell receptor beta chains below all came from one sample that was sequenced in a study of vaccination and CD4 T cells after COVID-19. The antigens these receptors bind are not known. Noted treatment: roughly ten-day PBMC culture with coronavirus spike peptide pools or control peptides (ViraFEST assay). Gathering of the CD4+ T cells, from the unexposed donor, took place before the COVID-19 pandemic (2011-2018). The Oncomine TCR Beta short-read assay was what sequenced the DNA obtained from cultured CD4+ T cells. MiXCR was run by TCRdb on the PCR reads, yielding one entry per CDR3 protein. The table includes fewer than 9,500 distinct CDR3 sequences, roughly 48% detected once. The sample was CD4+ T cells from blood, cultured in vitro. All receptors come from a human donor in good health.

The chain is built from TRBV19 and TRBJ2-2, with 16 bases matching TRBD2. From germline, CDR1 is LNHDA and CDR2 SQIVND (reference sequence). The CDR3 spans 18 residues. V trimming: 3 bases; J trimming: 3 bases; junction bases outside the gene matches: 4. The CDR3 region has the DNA TGTGCCAGTAGTATCCCGGGACTAGCGGGAGGGGACACCGGGGAGCTGTTTTTT. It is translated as CASSIPGLAGGDTGELFF.

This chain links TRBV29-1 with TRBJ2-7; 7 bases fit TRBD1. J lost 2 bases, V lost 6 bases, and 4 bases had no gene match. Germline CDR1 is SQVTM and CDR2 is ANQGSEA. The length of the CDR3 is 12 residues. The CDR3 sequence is CSVKGTAYEQYF. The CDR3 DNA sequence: TGCAGCGTGAAGGGGACAGCCTACGAGCAGTACTTC.

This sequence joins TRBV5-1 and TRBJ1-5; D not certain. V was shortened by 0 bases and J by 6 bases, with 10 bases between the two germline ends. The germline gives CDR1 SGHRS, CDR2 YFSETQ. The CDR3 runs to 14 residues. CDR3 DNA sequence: TGCGCCAGCAGCTTGGAATCTAGGGCTCAGCCCCAGCATTTT. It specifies CASSLESRAQPQHF.

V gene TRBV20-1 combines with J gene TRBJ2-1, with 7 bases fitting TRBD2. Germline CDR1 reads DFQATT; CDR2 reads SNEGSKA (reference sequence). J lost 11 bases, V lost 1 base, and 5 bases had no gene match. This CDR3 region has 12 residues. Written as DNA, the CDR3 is TGCAGTGCTAGAGCCGGGACTACCCAGCAGTTCTTC. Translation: CSARAGTTQQFF.

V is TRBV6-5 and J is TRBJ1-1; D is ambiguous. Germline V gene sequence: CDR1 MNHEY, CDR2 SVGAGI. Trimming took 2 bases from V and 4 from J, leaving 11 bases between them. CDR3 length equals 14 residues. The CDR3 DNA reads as TGTGCCAGCAGTTACCATTTTAGACCCACTGAAGCTTTCTTT. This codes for CASSYHFRPTEAFF.

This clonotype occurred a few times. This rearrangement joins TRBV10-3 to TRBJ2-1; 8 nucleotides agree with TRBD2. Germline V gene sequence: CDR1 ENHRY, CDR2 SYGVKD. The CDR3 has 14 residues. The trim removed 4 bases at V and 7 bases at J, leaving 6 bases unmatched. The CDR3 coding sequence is TGTGCCATCAGTGGTGGGACTAGTGCGAATGAGCAGTTCTTC. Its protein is CAISGGTSANEQFF.

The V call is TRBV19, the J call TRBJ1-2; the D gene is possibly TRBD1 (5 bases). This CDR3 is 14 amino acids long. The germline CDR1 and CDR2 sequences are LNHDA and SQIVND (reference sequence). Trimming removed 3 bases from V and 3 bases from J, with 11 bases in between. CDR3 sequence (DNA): TGTGCCAGTAGTATTGGGGGATCTGACTATGGCTACACCTTC. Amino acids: CASSIGGSDYGYTF.

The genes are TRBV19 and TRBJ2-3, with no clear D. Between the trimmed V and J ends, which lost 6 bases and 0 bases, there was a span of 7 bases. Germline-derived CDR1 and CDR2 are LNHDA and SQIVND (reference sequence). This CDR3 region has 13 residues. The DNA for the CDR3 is TGTGCCAGTAGCCCAAAAAGCACAGATACGCAGTATTTT. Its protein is CASSPKSTDTQYF.

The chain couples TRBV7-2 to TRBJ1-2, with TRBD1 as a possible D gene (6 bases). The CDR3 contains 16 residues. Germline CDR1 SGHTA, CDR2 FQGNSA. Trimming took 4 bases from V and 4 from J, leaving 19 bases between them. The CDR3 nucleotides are TGTGCCAGCAGCTCAGTTTCACAGGGTTTTGGCTATGGCTACACCTTC. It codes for CASSSVSQGFGYGYTF.

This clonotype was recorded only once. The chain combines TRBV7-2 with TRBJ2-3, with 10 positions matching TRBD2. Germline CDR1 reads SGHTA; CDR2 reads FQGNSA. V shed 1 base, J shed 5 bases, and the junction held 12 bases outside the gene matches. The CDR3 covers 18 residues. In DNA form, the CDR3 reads TGTGCCAGCAGCTTAGAACGGGTAGCGGGGGGCGCTGAAGATACGCAGTATTTT. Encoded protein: CASSLERVAGGAEDTQYF.

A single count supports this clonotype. CDR3 protein: CARRLNTGGETQYF. The DNA for the CDR3 is TGTGCCAGACGGCTGAACACAGGGGGAGAGACCCAGTACTTC. V is TRBV2 and J is TRBJ2-5, with TRBD1 identical over 8 bases. The CDR3 contains 14 residues. Germline assignment: CDR1 SNHLY and CDR2 FYNNEI. The J segment lost 4 bases and the V segment lost 9 bases, leaving 10 bases of the junction unmatched.

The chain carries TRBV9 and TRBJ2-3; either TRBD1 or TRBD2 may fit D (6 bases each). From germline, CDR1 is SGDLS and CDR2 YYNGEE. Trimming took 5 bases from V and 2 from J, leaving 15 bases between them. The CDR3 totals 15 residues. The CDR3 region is CASSGTGASTDTQYF. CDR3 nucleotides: TGTGCCAGCAGTGGTACGGGGGCGTCCACAGATACGCAGTATTTT.

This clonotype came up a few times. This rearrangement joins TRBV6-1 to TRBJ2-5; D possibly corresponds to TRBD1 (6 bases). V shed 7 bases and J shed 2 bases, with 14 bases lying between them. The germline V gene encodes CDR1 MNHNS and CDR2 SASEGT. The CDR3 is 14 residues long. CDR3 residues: CASTPYREQETQYF. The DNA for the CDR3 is TGTGCCAGCACGCCCTACAGGGAACAAGAGACCCAGTACTTC.

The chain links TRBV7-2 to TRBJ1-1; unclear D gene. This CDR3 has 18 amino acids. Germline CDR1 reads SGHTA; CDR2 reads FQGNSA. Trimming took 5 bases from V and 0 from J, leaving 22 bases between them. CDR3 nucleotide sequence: TGTGCCAGCAGCCCTTCCAGACTCGGGCAAAACCTGAACACTGAAGCTTTCTTT. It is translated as CASSPSRLGQNLNTEAFF. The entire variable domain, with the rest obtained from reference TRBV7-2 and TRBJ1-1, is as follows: GAGVSQSPSNKVTEKGKDVELRCDPISGHTALYWYRQSLGQGLEFLIYFQGNSAPDKSGLPSDRFSAERTGGSVSTLTIQRTQQEDSAVYLCASSPSRLGQNLNTEAFFGQGTRLTVV.

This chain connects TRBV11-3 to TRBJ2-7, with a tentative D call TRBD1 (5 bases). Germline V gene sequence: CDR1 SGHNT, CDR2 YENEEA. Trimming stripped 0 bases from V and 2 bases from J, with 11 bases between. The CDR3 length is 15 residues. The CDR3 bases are TGTGCCAGCAGCTTAGATCCGGCAGGGACCTACGAGCAGTACTTC. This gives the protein CASSLDPAGTYEQYF.

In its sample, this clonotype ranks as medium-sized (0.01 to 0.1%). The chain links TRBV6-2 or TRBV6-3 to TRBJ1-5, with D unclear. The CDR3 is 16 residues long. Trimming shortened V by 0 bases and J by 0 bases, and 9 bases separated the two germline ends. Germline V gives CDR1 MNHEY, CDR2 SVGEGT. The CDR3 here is CASSYSISVSNQPQHF. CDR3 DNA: TGTGCCAGCAGTTACTCGATATCCGTTAGCAATCAGCCCCAGCATTTT.

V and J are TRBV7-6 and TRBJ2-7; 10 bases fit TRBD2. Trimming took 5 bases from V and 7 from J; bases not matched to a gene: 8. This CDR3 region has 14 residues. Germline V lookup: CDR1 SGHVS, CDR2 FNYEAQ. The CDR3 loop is CASSPLAGVGEQYF. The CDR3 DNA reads TGTGCCAGCAGCCCTCTAGCGGGAGTAGGTGAGCAGTACTTC.

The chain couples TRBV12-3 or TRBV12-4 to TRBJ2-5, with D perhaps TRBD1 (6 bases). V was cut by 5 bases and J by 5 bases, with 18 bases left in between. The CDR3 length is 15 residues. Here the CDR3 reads CASSNFRGSSETQYF. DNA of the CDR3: TGTGCCAGCAGTAATTTCAGGGGCTCCAGTGAGACCCAGTACTTC.

CDR3 protein: CASSYLGQGDTQYF. In nucleotides, the CDR3 is TGTGCCAGCAGTTATTTGGGCCAGGGAGATACGCAGTATTTT. This sequence joins TRBV12-3 or TRBV12-4 and TRBJ2-3; D might be TRBD1 (5 bases). There are 14 residues in the CDR3. Trimming took 4 bases from V and 5 from J, leaving 13 bases between them.